The 17 T cell receptor beta chains below all came from one sample that was sequenced in a study of human T cells and chemical hapten exposure. TCRdb processed the RACE reads anew with MiXCR; each CDR3 protein has one entry. The sample has tens of thousands of distinct CDR3 sequences, under 15% seen once; the top ten hold about 2.4%. Regarding time point: patch test 3, about 24 weeks after DPC sensitization. Documented treatment: therapeutic diphenylcyclopropenone sensitization with weekly scalp DPC. The specimen was whole blood, collected in connection with sensitization to the hapten diphenylcyclopropenone (DPC). Source of these receptors: a man in his thirties or forties with alopecia areata. Some clones in this sample may be carry-over from other donors' samples.

This clonotype turned up a few times. Here the CDR3 reads CASSVQGTDTQYF. Here the CDR3 DNA reads TGTGCCAGCAGCGTTCAGGGAACAGATACGCAGTATTTT. This chain uses TRBV9 with TRBJ2-3, with a tentative D call TRBD1 (5 bases). The CDR3 consists of 13 residues. Trimming removed 2 bases from V and 3 bases from J, with 7 bases in between. The V gene's germline CDR1 is SGDLS and CDR2 YYNGEE.

The chain recombines TRBV7-2 with TRBJ2-2; D is perhaps TRBD1 (5 bases). The V and J ends lost 1 base and 6 bases respectively, with 12 bases between them. This CDR3 is 15 amino acids long. The germline V gene has CDR1 SGHTA and CDR2 FQGNSA. The CDR3 coding sequence is TGTGCCAGCAGCTTAGTCACCAGGGCAGCCGGGGAGCTGTTTTTT. Translation: CASSLVTRAAGELFF.

The chain carries TRBV4-1 and TRBJ2-1, with TRBD1 matching 10 bases. The germline gives CDR1 MGHRA, CDR2 YSYEKL. This CDR3 comprises 19 residues. Losses at the gene ends were 4 bases for V and 1 base for J; bases not matched to a gene: 13. The CDR3 is CASSRFGQGVTGSYNEQFF. DNA of the CDR3: TGCGCCAGCAGCCGGTTCGGACAGGGGGTGACGGGTTCCTACAATGAGCAGTTCTTC.

This clonotype appeared many times. This chain connects TRBV7-8 to TRBJ2-1; 7 bases fit TRBD2. J gave up 2 bases and V 5 bases, and 6 bases lay outside the gene matches. The CDR3 spans 15 residues. Germline CDR1 SGHVS, CDR2 FQNEAQ. The CDR3: CASSAGGFAYNEQFF. The CDR3 DNA is TGTGCCAGCAGCGCCGGGGGGTTCGCCTACAATGAGCAGTTCTTC.

The V gene is TRBV6-4, the J gene TRBJ1-2; no firm D call. This CDR3 comprises 14 residues. The V end lost 1 base, the J end lost 1 base, and 7 bases lay between the germline ends. Germline lookup yields CDR1 MRHNA and CDR2 SNTAGT. CDR3: CASSDWTDNYGYTF. In DNA form, the CDR3 reads TGTGCCAGCAGTGACTGGACGGATAACTATGGCTACACCTTC.

This clonotype was found a few times. This chain links TRBV11-2 with TRBJ1-1; 8 nucleotides align to TRBD1. Germline assignment: CDR1 SGHAT and CDR2 FQNNGV. CDR3 length: 14 amino acids. Unmatched junction bases numbered 5, after V lost 4 bases and J lost 4 bases. DNA of the CDR3: TGTGCCAGCAGCTCCCGACAGGGGAGCACTGAAGCTTTCTTT. Residues: CASSSRQGSTEAFF.

This sequence joins TRBV7-2 and TRBJ1-4; D is undetermined. V lost 2 bases and J lost 4, with 11 bases in between. Germline loops: CDR1 SGHTA, CDR2 FQGNSA. The CDR3 has 15 amino acids. This CDR3 is CASSLSVGNNEKLFF. Written as DNA, the CDR3 is TGTGCCAGCAGCTTATCTGTGGGGAATAATGAAAAACTGTTTTTT.

This clonotype came up a few times. The chain combines TRBV30 with TRBJ1-2; D perhaps matches TRBD1 (5 bases). Germline CDR1 and CDR2: GTSNPN and SVGIG (reference sequence). V was shortened by 2 bases and J by 5 bases, with 12 bases between the two germline ends. The CDR3 extends over 13 amino acids. CDR3 in DNA: TGTGCCTGGAGTAGTTTGGGACGGTATGGCTACACCTTC. Its translation: CAWSSLGRYGYTF.

The rearrangement joins TRBV27 to TRBJ1-1, with D possibly TRBD1 on 6 matching bases. The CDR3 is made up of 14 amino acids. CDR1 and CDR2 from the germline V gene are MNHEY and SMNVEV (reference sequence). Trimming pared 6 bases from V and 2 bases from J, leaving 13 bases between. CDR3 in DNA: TGTGCCAGCAGCTGGGGGGGCCTAAACACTGAAGCTTTCTTT. Amino acids: CASSWGGLNTEAFF.

The V and J genes are TRBV30 and TRBJ1-2; D might be TRBD1 (5 bases). V lost 4 bases, J lost 4 bases, and 16 bases lay in between. The CDR3 is 14 residues long. The V gene's germline CDR1 is GTSNPN and CDR2 SVGIG (reference sequence). The CDR3 coding sequence is TGTGCCTGGACCCGGGACGGACTGTTCTATGGCTACACCTTC. Translation gives CAWTRDGLFYGYTF.

This clonotype was seen a handful of times. V usage is TRBV11-2 and J usage is TRBJ2-3; 14 nucleotides match TRBD2. Trimming removed 5 bases from V and 6 bases from J; junction bases left unmatched: 16. CDR1 is SGHAT and CDR2 is FQNNGV in the germline V gene. CDR3 length equals 19 residues. The CDR3 sequence is CASSPGLAGGRTSSDTQYF. Here the CDR3 DNA reads TGTGCCAGCAGCCCCGGACTAGCGGGGGGCAGGACGTCCTCGGATACGCAGTATTTT.

The chain employs TRBV4-2 and TRBJ1-6; D is uncertain. The V end was cut by 3 bases, the J end by 7 bases, with 13 bases between. The length of the CDR3 is 15 residues. The V gene's germline CDR1 is LGHNA and CDR2 YNFKEQ. The CDR3 reads CASSQDWEENSPLHF. For the CDR3, the DNA is TGTGCCAGCAGCCAGGACTGGGAAGAAAATTCACCCCTCCACTTT.

This clonotype appeared a few times. The V call is TRBV3-1, the J call TRBJ1-3; D not resolved. Deletions cut 4 bases from V and 3 bases from J, with 13 bases between. Germline V gene sequence: CDR1 LGHDT, CDR2 YNNKEL (reference sequence). The CDR3 is 15 amino acids. The CDR3 sequence is CASSRSSSYGNTIYF. DNA for the CDR3: TGTGCCAGCAGCCGATCATCGTCGTATGGAAACACCATATATTTT.

As to this clonotype: Given a much more abundant clone one base away, this may be a read error. This chain links TRBV7-3 with TRBJ2-1; TRBD2 matches 7 bases. Unmatched junction bases numbered 8, after V lost 3 bases and J lost 6 bases. The CDR3 runs to 15 residues. Germline CDR1 is SGHTA and CDR2 is FQGTGA. The CDR3: CASSFGLVVFNEQFF. The CDR3, as DNA: TGTGCCAGCAGCTTCGGACTAGTGGTATTCAATGAGCAGTTCTTC.

This clonotype appeared once. V and J are TRBV12-3 or TRBV12-4 and TRBJ2-2, with D perhaps TRBD2 (5 bases). The V end was cut by 2 bases, the J end by 2 bases, with 6 bases between. CDR3 length equals 14 residues. The CDR3 DNA sequence: TGTGCCAGCAGTTTACCGGGAAACACCGGGGAGCTGTTTTTT. It encodes CASSLPGNTGELFF.

The table lists this clonotype with many counts. The DNA for the CDR3 is TGTGCCAGCAGCTTAAGTGCAGGTGACGCCTACGGCTACACCTTC. The encoded protein is CASSLSAGDAYGYTF. This chain joins TRBV7-2 and TRBJ1-2; the D is unclear. The CDR3 is 15 residues long. V lost 2 bases and J 8 bases, leaving 18 bases between the germline ends. Per germline, CDR1 SGHTA and CDR2 FQGNSA.

This clonotype came up many times. This chain connects TRBV3-1 to TRBJ1-1; the D gene is possibly TRBD1 (5 bases). Germline CDR1 LGHDT, CDR2 YNNKEL (reference sequence). Trimming removed 4 bases at V and 11 bases at J, with 20 bases between. The CDR3 is 14 amino acids. The CDR3 sequence: CASSPTTVGTGAFF. CDR3 coding DNA: TGTGCCAGCAGCCCCACGACAGTGGGCACTGGGGCTTTCTTT.